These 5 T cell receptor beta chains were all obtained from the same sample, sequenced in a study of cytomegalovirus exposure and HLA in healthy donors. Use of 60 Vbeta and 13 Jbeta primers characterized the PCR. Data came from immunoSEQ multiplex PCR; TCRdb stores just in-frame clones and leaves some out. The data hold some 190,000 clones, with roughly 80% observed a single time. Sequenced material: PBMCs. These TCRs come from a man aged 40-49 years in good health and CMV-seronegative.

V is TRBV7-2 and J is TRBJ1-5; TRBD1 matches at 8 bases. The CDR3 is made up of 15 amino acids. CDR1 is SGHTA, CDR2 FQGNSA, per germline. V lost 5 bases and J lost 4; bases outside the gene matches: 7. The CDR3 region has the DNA TGTGCCAGCAGCCCAAACAGGGGGTTGAATCAGCCCCAGCATTTT. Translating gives CASSPNRGLNQPQHF.

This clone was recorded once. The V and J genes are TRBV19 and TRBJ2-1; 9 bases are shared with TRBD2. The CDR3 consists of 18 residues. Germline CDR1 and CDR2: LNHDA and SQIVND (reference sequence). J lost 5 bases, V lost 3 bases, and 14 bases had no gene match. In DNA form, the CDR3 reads TGTGCCAGTAGTATGGGGGAAGCGGGAGGCCGCCTTCACAATGAGCAGTTCTTC. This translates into CASSMGEAGGRLHNEQFF.

The CDR3: CASSLKRGGYTDTQYF. The CDR3 DNA sequence: TGTGCCAGCAGCTTGAAGCGGGGGGGTTACACAGATACGCAGTATTTT. This chain joins TRBV5-4 and TRBJ2-3, with TRBD2 matching 10 bases. With 1 base clipped from V and 2 bases from J, the junction kept 4 bases outside the gene matches. Germline assignment: CDR1 SGHNT and CDR2 YYREEE (reference sequence). This CDR3 region has 16 residues.

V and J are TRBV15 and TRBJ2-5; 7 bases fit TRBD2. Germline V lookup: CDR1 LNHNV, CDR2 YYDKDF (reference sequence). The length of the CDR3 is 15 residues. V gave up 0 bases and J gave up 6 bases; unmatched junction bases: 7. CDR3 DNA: TGTGCCACCAGCAGAGACTCGGCGGGAGTAAAGACCCAGTACTTC. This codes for CATSRDSAGVKTQYF.

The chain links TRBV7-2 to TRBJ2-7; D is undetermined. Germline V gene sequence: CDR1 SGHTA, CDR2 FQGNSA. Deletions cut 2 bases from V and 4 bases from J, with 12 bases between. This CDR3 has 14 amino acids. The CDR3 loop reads CASSLRDLVYEQYF. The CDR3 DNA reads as TGTGCCAGCAGCTTAAGAGATCTCGTGTACGAGCAGTACTTC.